The T cell receptor delta chain under discussion was sequenced for a study of γδ T cells in repeated Plasmodium falciparum infection. Looking at the study overall: Age- and gender-matched Australian children served as comparison for malaria-exposed Malian children. Over approximately 640 days, donors received four mosquito-bite P. falciparum NF54 infections. Some Malian samples span acute malaria episodes; others come from no-transmission periods.

About this clone itself: This likely came from a read error, as a far larger clone is one base away. The sample carries other DNA sequences with the same CDR3.

TCRdb reapplied CATT to the multiplex PCR reads. The sample shows over 45,000 delta-chain clones, roughly 1.6% of them seen only once. Sequencing was done on a sample of gamma-delta T cells from blood. The source is a pool of human donors (malaria-infected and uninfected, not separated).

The CDR3 loop reads CALGEGFPLLGDTFPYTDKLIF. The CDR3 DNA is TGTGCTCTTGGGGAAGGGTTTCCTTTACTGGGGGATACGTTTCCCTACACCGATAAACTCATCTTT. This sequence joins TRDV1 and TRDJ1; 13 nucleotides line up with TRDD3. The J gene was missing in TCRdb and was found by matching the end of the DNA to germline. Losses at the gene ends were 2 bases for V and 0 bases for J; bases not matched to a gene: 18. The germline CDR1 and CDR2 sequences are TSWWSYY and QGS. The CDR3 consists of 22 residues.